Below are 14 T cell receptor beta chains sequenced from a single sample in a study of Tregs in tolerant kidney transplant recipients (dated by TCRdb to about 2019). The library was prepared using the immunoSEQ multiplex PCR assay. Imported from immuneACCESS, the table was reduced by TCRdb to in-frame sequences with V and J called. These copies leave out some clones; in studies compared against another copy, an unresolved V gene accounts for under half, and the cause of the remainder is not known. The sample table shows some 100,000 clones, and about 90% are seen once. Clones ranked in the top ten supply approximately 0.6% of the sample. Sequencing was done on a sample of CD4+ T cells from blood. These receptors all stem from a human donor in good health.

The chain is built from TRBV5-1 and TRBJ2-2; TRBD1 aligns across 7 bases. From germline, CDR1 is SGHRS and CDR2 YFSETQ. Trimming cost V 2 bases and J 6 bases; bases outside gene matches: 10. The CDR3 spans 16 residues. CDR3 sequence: CASSFSGTDTAGELFF. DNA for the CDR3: TGCGCCAGCAGCTTCTCCGGGACAGATACCGCCGGGGAGCTGTTTTTT. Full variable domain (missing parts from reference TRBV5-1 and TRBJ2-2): KAGVTQTPRYLIKTRGQQVTLSCSPISGHRSVSWYQQTPGQGLQFLFEYFSETQRNKGNFPGRFSGRQFSNSRSEMNVSTLELGDSALYLCASSFSGTDTAGELFFGEGSRLTVL.

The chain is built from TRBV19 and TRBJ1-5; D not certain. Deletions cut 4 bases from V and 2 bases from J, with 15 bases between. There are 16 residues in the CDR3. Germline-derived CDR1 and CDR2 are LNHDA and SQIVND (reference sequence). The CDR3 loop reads CASSRHDGGGNQPQHF. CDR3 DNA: TGTGCCAGTAGTAGACACGACGGAGGCGGCAATCAGCCCCAGCATTTT.

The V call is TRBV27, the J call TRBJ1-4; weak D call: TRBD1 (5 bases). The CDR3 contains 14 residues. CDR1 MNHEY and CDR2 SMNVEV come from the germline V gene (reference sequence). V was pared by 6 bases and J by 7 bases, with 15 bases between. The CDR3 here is CASRRARDAEKLFF. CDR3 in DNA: TGTGCCAGCAGGCGGGCCAGGGACGCTGAAAAACTGTTTTTT. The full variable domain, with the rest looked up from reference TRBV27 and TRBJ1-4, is EAQVTQNPRYLITVTGKKLTVTCSQNMNHEYMSWYRQDPGLGLRQIYYSMNVEVTDKGDVPEGYKVSRKEKRNFPLILESPSPNQTSLYFCASRRARDAEKLFFGSGTQLSVL.

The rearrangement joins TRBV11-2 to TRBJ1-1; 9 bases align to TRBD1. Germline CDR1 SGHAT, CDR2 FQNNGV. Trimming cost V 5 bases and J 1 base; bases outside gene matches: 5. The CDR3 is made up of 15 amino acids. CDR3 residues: CASSLTGGGNTEAFF. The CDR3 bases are TGTGCCAGCAGCCTAACAGGGGGCGGGAACACTGAAGCTTTCTTT.

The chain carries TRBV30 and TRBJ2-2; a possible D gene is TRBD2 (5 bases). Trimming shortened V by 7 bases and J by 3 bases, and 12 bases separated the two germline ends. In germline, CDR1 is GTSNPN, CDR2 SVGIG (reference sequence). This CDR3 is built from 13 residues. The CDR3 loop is CASPRRHTGELFF. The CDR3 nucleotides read TGTGCCTCGCCACGGAGGCACACCGGGGAGCTGTTTTTT.

CDR3 in DNA: TGTGCCAGCAGGTTGACAGCTCCCTATGGCTACACCTTC. Translated, it gives CASRLTAPYGYTF. The chain links TRBV2 to TRBJ1-2; possible D gene TRBD1, 5 bases. Germline values: CDR1 SNHLY, CDR2 FYNNEI. V gave up 6 bases and J gave up 4 bases, with 12 bases separating them. CDR3 size: 13 residues.

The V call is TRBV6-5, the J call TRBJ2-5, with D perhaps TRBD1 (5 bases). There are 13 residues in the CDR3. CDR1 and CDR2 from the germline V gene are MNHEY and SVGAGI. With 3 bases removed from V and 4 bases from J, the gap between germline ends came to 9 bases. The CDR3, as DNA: TGTGCCAGCAGTTATGCAGGGTTAGAGACCCAGTACTTC. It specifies CASSYAGLETQYF.

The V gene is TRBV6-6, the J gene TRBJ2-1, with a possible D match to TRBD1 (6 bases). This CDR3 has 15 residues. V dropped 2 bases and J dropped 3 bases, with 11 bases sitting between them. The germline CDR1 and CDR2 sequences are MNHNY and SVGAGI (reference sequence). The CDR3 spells CASSYRGQSYNEQFF. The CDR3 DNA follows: TGTGCCAGCAGTTACAGGGGACAAAGCTACAATGAGCAGTTCTTC.

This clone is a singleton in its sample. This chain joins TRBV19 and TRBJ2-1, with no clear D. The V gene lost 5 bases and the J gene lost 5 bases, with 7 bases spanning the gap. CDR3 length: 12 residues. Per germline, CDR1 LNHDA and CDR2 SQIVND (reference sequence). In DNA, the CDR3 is TGTGCCAGTAGTGTGTTTAACAATGAGCAGTTCTTC. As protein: CASSVFNNEQFF.

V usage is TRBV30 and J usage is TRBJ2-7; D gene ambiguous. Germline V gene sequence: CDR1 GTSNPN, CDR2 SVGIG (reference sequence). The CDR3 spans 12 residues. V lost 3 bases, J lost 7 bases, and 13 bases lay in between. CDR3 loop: CAWSPGRREQYF. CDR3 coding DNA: TGTGCCTGGAGCCCGGGCAGAAGAGAGCAGTACTTC.

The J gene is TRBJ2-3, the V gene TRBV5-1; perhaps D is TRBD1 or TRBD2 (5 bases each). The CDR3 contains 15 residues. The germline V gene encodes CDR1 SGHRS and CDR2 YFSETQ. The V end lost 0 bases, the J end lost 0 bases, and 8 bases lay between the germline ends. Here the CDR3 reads CASSLEEGSTDTQYF. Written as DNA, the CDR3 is TGCGCCAGCAGCTTGGAAGAGGGGAGCACAGATACGCAGTATTTT.

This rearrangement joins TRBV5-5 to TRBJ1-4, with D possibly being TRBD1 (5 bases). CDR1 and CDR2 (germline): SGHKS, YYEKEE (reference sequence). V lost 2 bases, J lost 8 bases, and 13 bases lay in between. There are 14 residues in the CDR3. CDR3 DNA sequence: TGTGCCAGCAGCTTCATTCAGGGAGGCGAAAAACTGTTTTTT. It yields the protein CASSFIQGGEKLFF.

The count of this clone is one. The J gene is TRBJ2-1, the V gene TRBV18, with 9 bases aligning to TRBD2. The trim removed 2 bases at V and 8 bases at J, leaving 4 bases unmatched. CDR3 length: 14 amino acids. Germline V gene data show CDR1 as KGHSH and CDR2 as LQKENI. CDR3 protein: CASSPGTSPHEQFF. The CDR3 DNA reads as TGTGCCAGCTCACCAGGGACTAGCCCCCATGAGCAGTTCTTC.

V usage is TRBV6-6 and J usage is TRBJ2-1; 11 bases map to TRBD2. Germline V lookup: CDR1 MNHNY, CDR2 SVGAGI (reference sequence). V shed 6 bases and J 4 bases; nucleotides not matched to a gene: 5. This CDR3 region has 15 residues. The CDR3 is CASRSTSGVYNEQFF. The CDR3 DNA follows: TGTGCCAGCAGGTCGACTAGCGGGGTTTACAATGAGCAGTTCTTC.